One and the same sample provided the 8 T cell receptor beta chains below, sequenced in a study of shared clonotypes between healthy human individuals. The protocol was immunoSEQ multiplex PCR, while the TCRdb copy is restricted to in-frame clones and leaves out a portion. The sample has approximately 1,500,000 clones, roughly 96% seen once. The specimen was naive CD4+ T cells sorted from blood. Described subset: CD45RA+ positively selected. These receptors came from a man between 25 and 39 years old in good health.

Regarding this clone: This same CDR3 is encoded by further DNA sequences in the sample. The chain recombines TRBV7-9 with TRBJ1-1; possibly TRBD1 for D (5 bases). Trimming stripped 5 bases from V and 5 bases from J, with 9 bases between. This CDR3 is 12 amino acids long. Per the germline V gene, CDR1 is SEHNR and CDR2 is FQNEAQ (reference sequence). The CDR3 spells CASSPGGTEAFF. CDR3 in DNA: TGTGCCAGCAGCCCCGGGGGGACTGAAGCTTTCTTT.

The rearrangement uses TRBV7-2 and TRBJ2-7; D not resolved. V was cut by 5 bases and J by 7 bases, with 18 bases left in between. This CDR3 is 14 amino acids long. Germline V CDR1 and CDR2: SGHTA, FQGNSA. DNA for the CDR3: TGTGCCAGCAGCCCCCAGACGGACGCCTTGGAGCAGTACTTC. Protein sequence: CASSPQTDALEQYF.

V gene TRBV7-9 combines with J gene TRBJ2-1, with 11 bases identical to TRBD2. CDR3 size: 19 residues. Germline V CDR1 and CDR2: SEHNR, FQNEAQ (reference sequence). V gave up 1 base and J gave up 0 bases; unmatched junction bases: 8. The CDR3 nucleotides read TGTGCCAGCAGCTTAGGTCTAGCGGGAGGTCCTAGCTCCTACAATGAGCAGTTCTTC. It specifies CASSLGLAGGPSSYNEQFF.

In this sample, this clone turned up a few times. The V call is TRBV29-1, the J call TRBJ1-2; the D is unclear. This CDR3 spans 11 amino acids. Germline V gene sequence: CDR1 SQVTM, CDR2 ANQGSEA. Trimming stripped 7 bases from V and 4 bases from J, with 10 bases between. CDR3 loop: CSAKEIYGYTF. CDR3 sequence (DNA): TGCAGCGCCAAGGAAATCTATGGCTACACCTTC.

CDR3 residues: CASSPRRSSGYYEQYF. CDR3 nucleotides: TGTGCCAGCAGTCCCCGACGTTCTAGCGGGTACTACGAGCAGTACTTC. The chain carries TRBV27 and TRBJ2-7; 8 positions agree with TRBD2. The V segment lost 5 bases and the J segment 3 bases; nucleotides outside the gene matches: 12. The CDR3 covers 16 residues. The V gene's germline CDR1 is MNHEY and CDR2 SMNVEV (reference sequence).

The rearrangement uses TRBV6-6 and TRBJ1-1; TRBD1 might be the D (6 bases). The CDR3 consists of 15 residues. Between the trimmed V and J ends, which lost 4 bases and 3 bases, there was a span of 15 bases. The germline gives CDR1 MNHNY, CDR2 SVGAGI (reference sequence). CDR3 residues: CASSLRRGAYTEAFF. The CDR3 DNA sequence: TGTGCCAGCAGTTTAAGACGGGGGGCGTACACTGAAGCTTTCTTT.

The chain couples TRBV28 to TRBJ2-6, with D unresolved. V dropped 2 bases and J dropped 1 base, with 9 bases sitting between them. Germline lookup yields CDR1 MDHEN and CDR2 SYDVKM. This CDR3 contains 16 residues. The CDR3 loop is CASSLVPGSGANVLTF. CDR3 nucleotides: TGTGCCAGCAGTTTAGTTCCGGGTTCTGGGGCCAACGTCCTGACTTTC.

The gene calls are TRBV4-2 and TRBJ2-1; a possible D gene is TRBD1 (6 bases). Trimming removed 1 base from V and 5 bases from J, with 18 bases in between. The CDR3 loop spans 17 amino acids. Germline assignment: CDR1 LGHNA and CDR2 YNFKEQ. CDR3 amino acids: CASSQVLRGRGDNEQFF. CDR3 nucleotide sequence: TGTGCCAGCAGCCAAGTTTTAAGGGGGAGAGGAGACAATGAGCAGTTCTTC.